These T cell receptor beta chains were read from a single sample in a study of CXCR3-negative and CXCR3-positive naive CD8 T cells. TCRdb reprocessed the 5' RACE reads, with one entry per CDR3 protein and no DNA. This table holds tens of thousands of distinct CDR3 sequences. The sample was naive CXCR3+ CD8+ T cells from blood. All receptors come from a human donor in good health. Some clones in this sample may be carry-over from other donors' samples. The CDR3 runs from the conserved cysteine through the conserved F or W.

CASSQPGAYNEQFF	TRBJ2-1	TRBV4-1
CASSQGSTTYEQYF	TRBJ2-7	TRBV4-3
CASSFGQPQHF	TRBJ1-5	TRBV12-3/TRBV12-4
CASSERTEYNEQFF	TRBJ2-1	TRBV6-1
CASSWEFFRGVSTDTQYF	TRBJ2-3	TRBV5-1
CASSVTGAGTGELFF	TRBJ2-2	TRBV7-6
CASSTGVYPPTNTGELFF	TRBJ2-2	TRBV28
CASSRDRLVYEQYF	TRBJ2-7	TRBV28
CASSPFPPSATITDTQYF	TRBJ2-3	TRBV28
CASSSPGQGVNEQFF	TRBJ2-1	TRBV12-3/TRBV12-4
CASSLVQGAYNEQFF	TRBJ2-1	TRBV12-3/TRBV12-4
CASSLDAGTAYEQYF	TRBJ2-7	TRBV11-2
CASSLVPSSYEQYF	TRBJ2-7	TRBV7-9
CASGGLEYTDTQYF	TRBJ2-3	TRBV3-1
CASSPGQGVYDEQFF	TRBJ2-1	TRBV28
CASTASTDTQYF	TRBJ2-3	TRBV14
CSARDLFSGGTYEQYF	TRBJ2-7	TRBV20-1
CSVVGTDTDNEQFF	TRBJ2-1	TRBV29-1
CASSVVSAGGEIATDTQYF	TRBJ2-3	TRBV9